These 20 T cell receptor beta chains were sequenced from one sample in a study of human T cells and chemical hapten exposure. TCRdb re-analysed the RACE reads in MiXCR, keeping a single row per CDR3 protein. This sample carries about 68,000 distinct CDR3 sequences, roughly 9.8% of them seen once, and the ten largest clones take around 4.8%. Regarding time point: pre-sensitization, week 0. As to treatment: therapeutic diphenylcyclopropenone sensitization with weekly scalp DPC. Sequences were derived from whole blood, sampled in connection with sensitization to the hapten diphenylcyclopropenone (DPC). All receptors come from a woman aged 45-59 years with alopecia areata. Some clones in this sample may be carry-over from other donors' samples.

This clonotype occurred a few times. CDR3 amino acids: CASSDRERTSGYTF. CDR3 nucleotides: TGTGCCAGTTCTGACAGGGAACGGACTAGCGGCTACACCTTC. The chain recombines TRBV19 with TRBJ1-2; 7 positions match TRBD1. From germline, CDR1 is LNHDA and CDR2 SQIVND (reference sequence). V shed 8 bases and J 8 bases; nucleotides not matched to a gene: 14. CDR3 length: 14 residues.

The sample holds many counts of this clonotype. The chain combines TRBV18 with TRBJ2-7; no clear D gene. Per germline, CDR1 KGHSH and CDR2 LQKENI. CDR3 length equals 12 residues. Trimming stripped 3 bases from V and 6 bases from J, with 9 bases between. The CDR3 spells CASSPEVSEQYF. In DNA, the CDR3 is TGTGCCAGCTCACCCGAGGTTTCCGAGCAGTACTTC.

This clonotype came up many times. This chain links TRBV29-1 with TRBJ1-1; tentative D call: TRBD1 (6 bases). V gave up 6 bases and J gave up 1 base, with 12 bases separating them. From germline, CDR1 is SQVTM and CDR2 ANQGSEA. This CDR3 region has 13 residues. The CDR3 DNA follows: TGCAGCGTGCGGGACACTGAGAACACTGAAGCTTTCTTT. Its protein is CSVRDTENTEAFF.

This clonotype was picked up many times. This chain links TRBV9 with TRBJ2-3, with 8 bases lining up with TRBD2. Trimming at V came to 4 bases and at J to 4 bases, leaving 14 bases not matched to a gene. The CDR3 sequence is 17 residues long. Germline CDR1 SGDLS, CDR2 YYNGEE. Here the CDR3 DNA reads TGTGCCAGCAGCCGTTCTTGGCGTGCGGGGGGCCCAGATACGCAGTATTTT. Protein sequence: CASSRSWRAGGPDTQYF.

This clonotype was seen a few times. The J gene is TRBJ2-3, the V gene TRBV20-1; D remains ambiguous. CDR1 is DFQATT and CDR2 is SNEGSKA in the germline V gene (reference sequence). The CDR3 is made up of 15 amino acids. Trimming removed 0 bases at V and 1 base at J, with 11 bases between. CDR3 in amino acids: CSARESSGGTDTQYF. The CDR3 bases are TGCAGTGCTAGAGAAAGTAGTGGGGGCACAGATACGCAGTATTTT.

V usage is TRBV3-1 and J usage is TRBJ2-4; 12 positions match TRBD1. J gave up 8 bases and V 6 bases, and 11 bases lay outside the gene matches. The germline V gene encodes CDR1 LGHDT and CDR2 YNNKEL (reference sequence). The length of the CDR3 is 16 residues. The CDR3 coding sequence is TGTGCCAGCAGTAGGGGAGCCGGGACAGGGGGCGACATTCAGTACTTC. Protein sequence: CASSRGAGTGGDIQYF.

In this sample, this clonotype turned up many times. CDR3 sequence: CASSYSTGRSGNTIYF. CDR3 nucleotide sequence: TGTGCCAGCAGTTACTCGACAGGGAGATCCGGAAACACCATATATTTT. V is TRBV6-6 and J is TRBJ1-3; the match to TRBD1 covers 7 bases. The germline V gene encodes CDR1 MNHNY and CDR2 SVGAGI (reference sequence). After removal of 0 bases from V and 4 bases from J, the junction contained 6 bases not matched to a gene. The CDR3 covers 16 residues.

Points on this clonotype: Germline and junction disagree at one end, which may indicate a read error. The rearrangement links TRBV29-1 to TRBJ1-1; D perhaps matches TRBD1 (5 bases). The CDR3 is made up of 11 amino acids. Per the germline V gene, CDR1 is SQVTM and CDR2 is ANQGSEA. The CDR3 coding sequence is TGTGCTACCAGGGAGAACACTGAAGCTTTCTTT. Translating gives CATRENTEAFF.

Only a few counts were recorded for this clonotype. The gene calls are TRBV27 and TRBJ2-2; no reliable D call. The V end was cut by 3 bases, the J end by 8 bases, with 10 bases between. Germline V gene data show CDR1 as MNHEY and CDR2 as SMNVEV (reference sequence). This CDR3 is 13 amino acids long. DNA for the CDR3: TGTGCCAGCAGTTTTCCTGGTCTTGGGGAGCTGTTTTTT. As protein: CASSFPGLGELFF.

V and J are TRBV6-6 and TRBJ1-2; D unclear. The germline gives CDR1 MNHNY, CDR2 SVGAGI (reference sequence). V shed 5 bases and J shed 4 bases, with 8 bases lying between them. This CDR3 contains 12 residues. CDR3 in amino acids: CASSPGLYGYTF. The CDR3 DNA sequence: TGTGCCAGCAGTCCCGGACTCTATGGCTACACCTTC.

Only a few counts were recorded for this clonotype. The rearrangement joins TRBV12-3 or TRBV12-4 to TRBJ2-2, with a weak D call TRBD1 (6 bases). The V end lost 5 bases, the J end lost 1 base, and 14 bases lay between the germline ends. CDR3 length: 16 residues. The CDR3 DNA reads TGTGCCAGCAGTCCTAGGGGACAAAGGAACACCGGGGAGCTGTTTTTT. It specifies CASSPRGQRNTGELFF.

In this sample, this clonotype turned up many times. The chain links TRBV2 to TRBJ2-1, with D possibly called TRBD1 or TRBD2 (5 bases each). V lost 7 bases to trimming and J lost 3 bases, with 10 bases between them. The V gene's germline CDR1 is SNHLY and CDR2 FYNNEI. The CDR3 consists of 13 residues. Here the CDR3 reads CASKGTFYNEQFF. CDR3 DNA sequence: TGTGCCAGCAAGGGGACGTTCTACAATGAGCAGTTCTTC. Full variable domain (rest looked up from reference TRBV2 and TRBJ2-1): EPEVTQTPSHQVTQMGQEVILRCVPISNHLYFYWYRQILGQKVEFLVSFYNNEISEKSEIFDDQFSVERPDGSNFTLKIRSTKLEDSAMYFCASKGTFYNEQFFGPGTRLTVL.

CDR3 DNA: TGTGCCAGCAGCCCCCGGGGTTCACAGGGAGAGGATACGCAGTATTTT. This gives the protein CASSPRGSQGEDTQYF. The chain is built from TRBV6-5 and TRBJ2-3, with D perhaps TRBD1 (6 bases). In germline, CDR1 is MNHEY, CDR2 SVGAGI. The CDR3 totals 16 residues. V lost 6 bases to trimming and J lost 6 bases, with 22 bases between them.

In its sample, this clonotype was seen many times. The rearrangement links TRBV29-1 to TRBJ2-4; possibly TRBD1 or TRBD2 for D (6 bases each). The length of the CDR3 is 14 residues. The germline V gene encodes CDR1 SQVTM and CDR2 ANQGSEA. Trimming pared 5 bases from V and 1 base from J, leaving 12 bases between. The CDR3 DNA reads TGCAGCGTTTCTCCGGGGGCGGCCAAAAACATTCAGTACTTC. Amino acid sequence: CSVSPGAAKNIQYF.

The table lists this clonotype with many counts. The V gene is TRBV7-6, the J gene TRBJ2-3; no clear D gene. V was clipped by 7 bases and J by 0 bases, with 11 bases between them. This CDR3 spans 14 amino acids. Germline V lookup: CDR1 SGHVS, CDR2 FNYEAQ. The CDR3 nucleotides read TGTGCCAGCATCCCCCTGGTCAGCACAGATACGCAGTATTTT. Translating gives CASIPLVSTDTQYF.

CDR3 bases: TGTGCCAGCAGCTTAGCAGGGACTGAAGCTTTCTTT. Protein: CASSLAGTEAFF. The chain uses TRBV7-9 and TRBJ1-1; D uncertain. The CDR3 contains 12 residues. The germline V gene has CDR1 SEHNR and CDR2 FQNEAQ (reference sequence). V lost 0 bases to trimming and J lost 5 bases, with 4 bases between them.

By its share, this clonotype is medium-sized. The gene calls are TRBV6-5 and TRBJ1-5; D uncertain. V was clipped by 6 bases and J by 1 base, with 13 bases between them. The germline gives CDR1 MNHEY, CDR2 SVGAGI. This CDR3 has 15 amino acids. For the CDR3, the DNA is TGTGCCAGCAGGTTCGGGCCTGGGAGCAATCAGCCCCAGCATTTT. Translated, it gives CASRFGPGSNQPQHF.

This clonotype appeared a few times. The chain links TRBV28 to TRBJ2-7, with 7 bases that match TRBD2. The CDR3 covers 14 residues. Germline V gene sequence: CDR1 MDHEN, CDR2 SYDVKM. Trimming removed 3 bases from V and 5 bases from J; junction bases left unmatched: 7. The CDR3 protein is CASSLGGRVHEQYF. CDR3 nucleotide sequence: TGTGCCAGCAGTTTGGGGGGGAGAGTACACGAGCAGTACTTC.

The chain links TRBV10-3 to TRBJ2-1; D is perhaps TRBD1 (5 bases). The germline CDR1 and CDR2 sequences are ENHRY and SYGVKD. The CDR3 runs 12 residues. V shed 7 bases and J shed 5 bases, with 9 bases lying between them. The CDR3 bases are TGTGCCATCAAGGGGCAGAACAATGAGCAGTTCTTC. Protein: CAIKGQNNEQFF.

The chain is built from TRBV20-1 and TRBJ2-4; 9 bases match TRBD2. CDR3 length equals 17 residues. Germline loops: CDR1 DFQATT, CDR2 SNEGSKA (reference sequence). Trimming removed 6 bases from V and 6 bases from J; junction bases left unmatched: 18. DNA of the CDR3: TGCAGTGCGCTGGGACTAGCACGACCTAGATGTGGAAACATTCAGTACTTC. Its translation is CSALGLARPRCGNIQYF.